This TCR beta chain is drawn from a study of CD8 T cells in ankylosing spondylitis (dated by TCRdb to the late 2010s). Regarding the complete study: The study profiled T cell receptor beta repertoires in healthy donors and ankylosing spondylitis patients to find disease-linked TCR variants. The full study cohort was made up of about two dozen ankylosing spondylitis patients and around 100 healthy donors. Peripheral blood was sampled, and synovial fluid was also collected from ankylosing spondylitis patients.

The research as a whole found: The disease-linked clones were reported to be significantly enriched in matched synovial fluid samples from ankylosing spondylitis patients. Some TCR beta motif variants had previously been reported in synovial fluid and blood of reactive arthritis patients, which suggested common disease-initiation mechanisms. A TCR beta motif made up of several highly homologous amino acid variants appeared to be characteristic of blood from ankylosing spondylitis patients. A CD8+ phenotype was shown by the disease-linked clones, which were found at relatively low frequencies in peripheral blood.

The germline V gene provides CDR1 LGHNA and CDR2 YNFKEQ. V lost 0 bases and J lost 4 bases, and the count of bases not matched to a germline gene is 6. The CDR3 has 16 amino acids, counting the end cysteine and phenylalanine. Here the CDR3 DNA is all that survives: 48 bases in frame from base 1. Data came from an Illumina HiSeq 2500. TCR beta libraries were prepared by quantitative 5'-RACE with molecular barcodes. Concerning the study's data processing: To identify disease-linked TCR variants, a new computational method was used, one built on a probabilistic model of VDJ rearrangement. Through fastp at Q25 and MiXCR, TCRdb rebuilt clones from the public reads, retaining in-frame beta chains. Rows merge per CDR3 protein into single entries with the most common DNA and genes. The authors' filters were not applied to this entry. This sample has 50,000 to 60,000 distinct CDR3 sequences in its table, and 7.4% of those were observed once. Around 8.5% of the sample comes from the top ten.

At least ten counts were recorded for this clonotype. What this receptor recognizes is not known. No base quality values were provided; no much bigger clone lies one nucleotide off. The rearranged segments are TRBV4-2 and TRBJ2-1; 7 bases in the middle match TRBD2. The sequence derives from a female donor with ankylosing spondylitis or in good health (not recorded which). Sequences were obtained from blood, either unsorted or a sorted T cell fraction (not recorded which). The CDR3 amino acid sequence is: CASSQDITGGYNEQFF. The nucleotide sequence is TGTGCCAGCAGCCAAGATATTACGGGGGGTTACAATGAGCAGTTCTTC.